Reported below is one T cell receptor beta chain. This entry is derived from a study of blood T cell repertoires in COVID-19. Overall study: In each case, the material was cDNA or gDNA derived from T cells, B-cell-depleted T cells, or PBMCs.

Assay: immunoSEQ multiplex PCR; the TCRdb copy retains only in-frame clones and omits some. The sample carries roughly 130,000 clones, around 90% recorded once. Germline trimming cut 5 bases from V and 7 bases from J; bases unmatched to any gene: 8. The CDR3 totals 13 residues. Germline CDR1 reads SNHLY; CDR2 reads FYNNEI. This TCR was recovered from a man aged 60 to 75 with COVID-19, enrolled during active disease. The chain recombines TRBV2 with TRBJ2-7, with 7 bases identical to TRBD1. Sample: peripheral blood. CDR3 residues: CASSPRDSIEQYF. For the CDR3, the DNA is TGTGCCAGCAGTCCTCGGGACAGCATTGAGCAGTACTTC.